The present TCR beta chain was sequenced within a study of shared clonotypes between healthy human individuals. This clone was observed a single time. As yet, its antigen is unknown. CDR3 length equals 15 residues. The junction had 2 bases not matched to a gene; V was cut back by 1 base and J by 2 bases. The germline V gene has CDR1 SGHNT and CDR2 YYREEE (reference sequence). Repertoires were generated with immunoSEQ multiplex PCR, while TCRdb's copy carries only in-frame clones and drops some. The sample includes around 1.1 million clones, roughly 77% of them seen just once. Findings and caveats of the study: It was the few donors that limited the genetic and exposure-history diversity represented.

The chain links TRBV5-4 to TRBJ1-2; 10 nucleotides line up with TRBD1. This receptor was taken from a man between 18 and 35 years old in good health. Some clones in this sample may be carry-over from other donors' samples. The sequencing input was memory CD4+ T cells from PBMCs. Subset indicated: CD45RA-negative fraction. CDR3: CASSLPGQGNYGYTF. CDR3 nucleotides: TGTGCCAGCAGCTTGCCGGGACAGGGGAACTATGGCTACACCTTC.